What follows are 22 T cell receptor beta chains derived from one specimen sequenced in a study of T cells in Graves' hyperthyroidism and ophthalmopathy. It was RNA transcripts that yielded the amplified TCR beta CDR3 regions. The HTBI primer set was used in a first-round RT-PCR of the TCR CDR3. TCRdb used MiXCR to reprocess the multiplex PCR reads, holding one entry per CDR3 protein. The table includes 600,000 to 800,000 distinct CDR3 sequences, under 45% detected once. Sequencing was done on a sample of blood. These receptors came from a woman aged 40 to 55 with Graves' hyperthyroidism.

V gene TRBV2 combines with J gene TRBJ1-5; D remains ambiguous. This CDR3 comprises 14 residues. V was shortened by 6 bases and J by 0 bases, with 9 bases between the two germline ends. Per germline, CDR1 SNHLY and CDR2 FYNNEI. CDR3: CASRELYSNQPQHF. CDR3 sequence (DNA): TGTGCCAGCAGGGAACTGTATAGCAATCAGCCCCAGCATTTT.

In its sample, this clonotype was seen many times. The chain couples TRBV11-2 to TRBJ2-7; D may be TRBD2 (5 bases). This CDR3 contains 13 residues. Germline lookup yields CDR1 SGHAT and CDR2 FQNNGV. The ends were cut back, 5 bases at V and 3 bases at J, with 11 bases in the middle. The CDR3 nucleotides read TGTGCCAGCAGCCCCCCCGGGGACTACGAGCAGTACTTC. Amino acid sequence: CASSPPGDYEQYF. The full variable domain, in which reference TRBV11-2 and TRBJ2-7 provide the parts outside the CDR3, is EAGVAQSPRYKIIEKRQSVAFWCNPISGHATLYWYQQILGQGPKLLIQFQNNGVVDDSQLPKDRFSAERLKGVDSTLKIQPAKLEDSAVYLCASSPPGDYEQYFGPGTRLTVT.

This clonotype was seen a handful of times. The chain uses TRBV7-9 and TRBJ2-7, with TRBD1 matching 7 bases. With 2 bases clipped from V and 5 bases from J, the junction kept 6 bases outside the gene matches. The CDR3 totals 14 residues. CDR1 is SEHNR, CDR2 FQNEAQ, per germline (reference sequence). CDR3 nucleotides: TGTGCCAGCAGCTTAAAGGGGGCACTGGACGAGCAGTACTTC. Translation: CASSLKGALDEQYF.

This clonotype showed up just a few times. The chain recombines TRBV4-1 with TRBJ1-4, with a possible D match to TRBD1 (5 bases). The V and J ends lost 0 bases and 6 bases respectively, with 11 bases between them. This CDR3 is 15 amino acids long. The germline V gene has CDR1 MGHRA and CDR2 YSYEKL. The CDR3 loop is CASSQDSGTYEKLFF. The DNA for the CDR3 is TGCGCCAGCAGCCAAGACTCGGGGACGTATGAAAAACTGTTTTTT.

The DNA of the CDR3 is TGTGCCATCTCGTCAGGGGGGGGGCCGGGTTTCGCCGGGGAGCTGTTTTTT. Translating it yields CAISSGGGPGFAGELFF. The V call is TRBV19, the J call TRBJ2-2; tentatively, D is TRBD1 or TRBD2 (7 bases each). Germline CDR1 and CDR2: LNHDA and SQIVND (reference sequence). V was clipped by 10 bases and J by 6 bases, with 27 bases between them. This CDR3 spans 17 amino acids.

This clonotype was detected only a few times. This rearrangement joins TRBV6-5 to TRBJ1-2; unclear D gene. The CDR3 runs 14 residues. Trimming removed 6 bases at V and 4 bases at J, with 15 bases between. The V gene's germline CDR1 is MNHEY and CDR2 SVGAGI. CDR3 DNA: TGTGCCAGCAGCTGGAGGGCATCCCCCTATGGCTACACCTTC. Protein: CASSWRASPYGYTF.

In this sample, this clonotype turned up a few times. The V and J genes are TRBV7-9 and TRBJ2-5; 12 bases map to TRBD2. With 0 bases clipped from V and 2 bases from J, the junction kept 7 bases outside the gene matches. The CDR3 has 18 amino acids. CDR1 SEHNR and CDR2 FQNEAQ come from the germline V gene (reference sequence). The CDR3 loop is CASSLARGLAGNQETQYF. The CDR3 nucleotides read TGTGCCAGCAGCTTAGCCCGAGGACTAGCGGGGAATCAAGAGACCCAGTACTTC.

This clonotype came up a few times. The CDR3: CASSYLAGEVTNYGYTF. DNA for the CDR3: TGTGCCAGCAGTTACTTGGCAGGGGAGGTCACCAACTATGGCTACACCTTC. V gene TRBV6-5 combines with J gene TRBJ1-2; D perhaps matches TRBD1 (6 bases). From germline, CDR1 is MNHEY and CDR2 SVGAGI. The CDR3 consists of 17 residues. Trimming stripped 1 base from V and 2 bases from J, with 17 bases between.

CDR3 region: CASSLDQGVEQADSYEQYF. The CDR3 DNA sequence: TGTGCCAGCAGCTTAGATCAGGGAGTCGAGCAGGCCGATTCCTACGAGCAGTACTTC. The genes are TRBV7-2 and TRBJ2-7; TRBD1 or TRBD2 may be the D gene (5 bases each). The CDR3 covers 19 residues. Trimming shortened V by 1 base and J by 1 base, and 23 bases separated the two germline ends. Germline V lookup: CDR1 SGHTA, CDR2 FQGNSA.

This clonotype has ten or more counts. The J gene is TRBJ2-2, the V gene TRBV9, with 8 nucleotides matching TRBD1. The CDR3 length is 13 residues. V lost 9 bases, J lost 1 base, and 2 bases stayed unmatched. The V gene's germline CDR1 is SGDLS and CDR2 YYNGEE. CDR3 sequence reads: CATDRGNTGELFF. The CDR3 nucleotides are TGTGCCACAGACAGGGGGAACACCGGGGAGCTGTTTTTT.

CDR3 region: CAIIRSRGLHRDRGQPQHF. The DNA of the CDR3 is TGTGCCATCATTAGATCTCGGGGGTTACACCGGGACAGGGGTCAGCCCCAGCATTTT. The chain carries TRBV10-3 and TRBJ1-5, with 10 bases aligning to TRBD1. CDR3 length: 19 amino acids. Trimming took 7 bases from V and 6 from J; bases not matched to a gene: 21. Germline loops: CDR1 ENHRY, CDR2 SYGVKD.

Worth noting for this clonotype: This may come from a read error, since a much larger clone is one base off. The CDR3 DNA is TGTGCCAGCAGCGTAAGCGGGGGCGGGACTGAAGCTTCCTTT. This codes for CASSVSGGGTEASF. The chain carries TRBV9 and TRBJ1-1; maybe TRBD1 (6 bases). This CDR3 region has 14 residues. Per germline, CDR1 SGDLS and CDR2 YYNGEE.

The chain employs TRBV7-2 and TRBJ2-7; no reliable D call. The CDR3 sequence is 16 residues long. CDR1 is SGHTA and CDR2 is FQGNSA in the germline V gene. V lost 4 bases, J lost 3 bases, and 19 bases lay in between. This CDR3 is CASSSIEKGNNYEQYF. The CDR3 coding sequence is TGTGCCAGCAGCTCTATTGAGAAGGGTAACAACTACGAGCAGTACTTC.

The gene calls are TRBV29-1 and TRBJ1-1; D is undetermined. The CDR3 runs 13 residues. Germline values: CDR1 SQVTM, CDR2 ANQGSEA. Trimming removed 4 bases from V and 3 bases from J, with 12 bases in between. This chain's CDR3 is CSVVGVLDTEAFF. Written as DNA, the CDR3 is TGCAGCGTTGTTGGTGTCTTGGACACTGAAGCTTTCTTT.

The V gene is TRBV7-2, the J gene TRBJ2-5; D might be TRBD2 (5 bases). Germline CDR1 and CDR2: SGHTA and FQGNSA. With 5 bases removed from V and 3 bases from J, the gap between germline ends came to 19 bases. The CDR3 has 16 residues. This chain's CDR3 is CASSPRLASLKETQYF. CDR3 sequence (DNA): TGTGCCAGCAGCCCCCGCTTGGCTAGCTTAAAAGAGACCCAGTACTTC.

This chain links TRBV7-2 with TRBJ2-2, with 8 bases identical to TRBD1. The germline CDR1 and CDR2 sequences are SGHTA and FQGNSA. Losses at the gene ends were 5 bases for V and 4 bases for J; bases not matched to a gene: 6. CDR3 length: 15 amino acids. As DNA, the CDR3 is TGTGCCAGCAGCGGGCCAGGGGGCGGCACCGGGGAGCTGTTTTTT. It specifies CASSGPGGGTGELFF.

The gene calls are TRBV6-6 and TRBJ1-4; 12 nucleotides agree with TRBD1. V was pared by 6 bases and J by 8 bases, with 7 bases of the junction left unmatched. The CDR3 length is 15 residues. Germline assignment: CDR1 MNHNY and CDR2 SVGAGI (reference sequence). This chain's CDR3 is CASRIGTGGLEKLFF. CDR3 bases: TGTGCCAGCAGGATCGGGACAGGGGGCCTCGAAAAACTGTTTTTT.

Comments on this clonotype: Since the CDR3 does not end with the conserved phenylalanine or tryptophan, this likely comes from a read error. The CDR3 nucleotides are TGTGCCAGCAGCTCGGAAAACACTGAAGCTTTCTCT. Its protein is CASSSENTEAFS. This chain connects TRBV12-3 or TRBV12-4 to TRBJ1-1; D is uncertain. V gave up 6 bases and J gave up 2 bases, with 7 bases separating them. CDR3 length: 12 amino acids.

The rearrangement links TRBV7-9 to TRBJ1-2; D remains unclear. The CDR3 is made up of 13 amino acids. The ends were cut back, 4 bases at V and 1 base at J, with 7 bases in the middle. Looked up from germline, CDR1 is SEHNR and CDR2 is FQNEAQ (reference sequence). The CDR3 nucleotides are TGTGCCAGCAGCTATACAGTTAACTATGGCTACACCTTC. This encodes CASSYTVNYGYTF.

Only a few counts were recorded for this clonotype. This chain connects TRBV7-2 to TRBJ2-5; 9 bases match TRBD2. The CDR3 is 16 residues long. Unmatched junction bases numbered 4, after V lost 2 bases and J lost 0 bases. Germline V CDR1 and CDR2: SGHTA, FQGNSA. This chain's CDR3 is CASSLWRGGNQETQYF. CDR3 DNA sequence: TGTGCCAGCAGCTTATGGCGGGGGGGAAACCAAGAGACCCAGTACTTC.

This clonotype appeared many times. The rearrangement uses TRBV7-9 and TRBJ1-2, with D hard to call. Germline V gene sequence: CDR1 SEHNR, CDR2 FQNEAQ (reference sequence). Trimming took off 5 bases at V and 4 bases at J, with 23 bases between the two ends. The CDR3 has 17 residues. CDR3 bases: TGTGCCAGCAGCAACCCGGGTCTCCTAACTGAGGGCTATGGCTACACCTTC. Amino acids: CASSNPGLLTEGYGYTF.

Points on this clonotype: A read error may produce the germline difference seen at one junction end. The V call is TRBV7-3, the J call TRBJ1-4; D may be TRBD1 (5 bases). CDR1 is SGHTA, CDR2 FQGTGA, per germline. The CDR3 spans 13 residues. The CDR3 reads CVSSLGRDEKLFF. CDR3 sequence (DNA): TGTGTCAGCAGCTTGGGCAGGGATGAAAAACTGTTTTTT.